This TCR beta chain was captured in a study of cytomegalovirus exposure and HLA in healthy donors. Findings and limits, study-wide: In a later analysis, most CMV-associated TCR beta chains appeared HLA-restricted. It was in a later analysis that TCR association rates were seen to vary by HLA locus, highest for DRB1 and lowest for HLA-C. A link between a missense DCLRE1C variant and TCR beta V- and J-gene trimming emerged from a later analysis.

Details on this clone: Its antigen is still unknown.

This CDR3 region has 13 residues. V trimming: 3 bases; J trimming: 8 bases; junction bases outside the gene matches: 4. Germline V gene data show CDR1 as SGHTA and CDR2 as FQGNSA. 60 Vbeta and 13 Jbeta primers were used in PCR. TCRdb keeps only in-frame clones here, not all; method: immunoSEQ multiplex PCR. The sample has over 150,000 clones, 60% to 80% seen once. This receptor was obtained from a man aged 25-45 years in good health and CMV-seropositive. The sequenced sample consisted of PBMCs. The genes are TRBV7-2 and TRBJ2-1; TRBD1 matches at 7 bases. CDR3 nucleotide sequence: TGTGCCAGCAGCTTTCGAACAGGGGATGAGCAGTTCTTC. Its protein is CASSFRTGDEQFF. Complete variable domain (other parts from reference TRBV7-2 and TRBJ2-1): GAGVSQSPSNKVTEKGKDVELRCDPISGHTALYWYRQSLGQGLEFLIYFQGNSAPDKSGLPSDRFSAERTGGSVSTLTIQRTQQEDSAVYLCASSFRTGDEQFFGPGTRLTVL.